These 9 T cell receptor beta chains came from one sample sequenced in a study of cytomegalovirus exposure and HLA in healthy donors. The repertoire was sequenced with immunoSEQ multiplex PCR; TCRdb's copy has only in-frame clones and lacks some. This sample has roughly 100,000 clones, with about 87% found just once. The specimen was PBMCs. These receptors were obtained from a woman aged 18-29 years in good health and CMV-seropositive.

This chain links TRBV11-2 with TRBJ2-7, with TRBD2 matching over 8 bases. V shed 1 base and J 2 bases; nucleotides not matched to a gene: 4. The CDR3 is 15 amino acids. CDR1 is SGHAT, CDR2 FQNNGV, per germline. CDR3 sequence reads: CASSLGAGATYEQYV. The CDR3 DNA follows: TGTGCCAGCAGCTTAGGAGCGGGGGCAACCTACGAGCAGTACGTC.

V gene TRBV5-4 combines with J gene TRBJ1-3; unclear D gene. CDR1 is SGHNT, CDR2 YYREEE, per germline (reference sequence). CDR3 size: 16 residues. V was pared by 3 bases and J by 0 bases, with 13 bases between. This CDR3 reads CASSSRRVSSGNTIYF. The DNA of the CDR3 is TGTGCCAGCAGCTCGCGGCGGGTTAGCTCTGGAAACACCATATATTTT.

The rearrangement uses TRBV5-4 and TRBJ2-2; the D gene is possibly TRBD2 (5 bases). Germline V gives CDR1 SGHNT, CDR2 YYREEE (reference sequence). This CDR3 has 15 residues. Trimming took 2 bases from V and 0 from J, leaving 8 bases between them. The CDR3 DNA reads TGTGCCAGCAGCTTTACGGGGACGAACACCGGGGAGCTGTTTTTT. It translates to CASSFTGTNTGELFF.

The chain carries TRBV27 and TRBJ2-3, with 10 bases aligning to TRBD2. The CDR3 length is 16 residues. J was trimmed by 1 base and V by 5 bases; bases with no gene match: 6. CDR1 is MNHEY and CDR2 is SMNVEV in the germline V gene (reference sequence). Written as DNA, the CDR3 is TGTGCCAGCAGTCCTCTAGGACTAGCGGGCACAGATACGCAGTATTTT. It encodes CASSPLGLAGTDTQYF.

The rearrangement joins TRBV18 to TRBJ1-5; D is ambiguous. The CDR3 consists of 14 residues. V was trimmed by 3 bases and J by 1 base, leaving 7 bases between them. The germline V gene has CDR1 KGHSH and CDR2 LQKENI. The CDR3 sequence: CASSPAESNQPQHF. CDR3 DNA sequence: TGTGCCAGCTCACCCGCGGAGAGCAATCAGCCCCAGCATTTT. Using reference TRBV18 and TRBJ1-5 for the parts outside the CDR3, the full variable domain is NAGVMQNPRHLVRRRGQEARLRCSPMKGHSHVYWYRQLPEEGLKFMVYLQKENIIDESGMPKERFSAEFPKEGPSILRIQQVVRGDSAAYFCASSPAESNQPQHFGDGTRLSIL.

The chain is built from TRBV2 and TRBJ1-1; TRBD1 matches 7 bases. The CDR3 is 13 amino acids. The ends lost 8 bases at V and 1 base at J; junction bases unmatched: 4. Looked up from germline, CDR1 is SNHLY and CDR2 is FYNNEI. The CDR3: CASSGQANTEAFF. As DNA, the CDR3 is TGTGCCAGCTCCGGACAGGCGAACACTGAAGCTTTCTTT.

The chain couples TRBV28 to TRBJ1-2; TRBD1 aligns across 7 bases. Germline CDR1 MDHEN, CDR2 SYDVKM. The CDR3 is 15 residues long. The V and J ends lost 8 bases and 4 bases, in that order; junction bases with no gene match: 13. The CDR3 bases are TGTGCCAGCCTTATAAGCAGGGGGGATACCTATGGCTACACCTTC. It encodes CASLISRGDTYGYTF.

The rearrangement joins TRBV4-1 to TRBJ1-1; no clear D gene. V was shortened by 5 bases and J by 0 bases, with 7 bases between the two germline ends. The CDR3 consists of 13 residues. The germline CDR1 and CDR2 sequences are MGHRA and YSYEKL. CDR3 loop: CASSREVNTEAFF. The CDR3, as DNA: TGCGCCAGCAGCAGAGAGGTGAACACTGAAGCTTTCTTT.

This chain links TRBV28 with TRBJ1-1; the match to TRBD1 covers 8 bases. This CDR3 contains 14 residues. Germline V gene data show CDR1 as MDHEN and CDR2 as SYDVKM. The CDR3 here is CAWGQASPGTEAFF. The CDR3 nucleotides read TGTGCATGGGGACAGGCCTCCCCGGGGACTGAAGCTTTCTTT. Variable domain in full (rest from reference TRBV28 and TRBJ1-1): DVKVTQSSRYLVKRTGEKVFLECVQDMDHENMFWYRQDPGLGLRLIYFSYDVKMKEKGDIPEGYSVSREKKERFSLILESASTNQTSMYLCAWGQASPGTEAFFGQGTRLTVV.